This is a list of T cell receptor beta chains from one sample in a study of blood T cell repertoires in COVID-19. This table comes from immunoSEQ multiplex PCR, and its TCRdb copy is limited to in-frame clones, with some not included. Among fewer than 300,000 clones listed, about 88% were seen once. The sample comprised peripheral blood. These receptors came from a woman between 40 and 50 years old who had recovered from COVID-19. The CDR3 runs from the conserved cysteine through the conserved F or W. Fields, in order: D gene, CDR3 length, V gene, clone size, J gene, CDR3 protein, CDR3 DNA. The D gene is left open where the match is weak. Clone size is not always given. Where it is, it says once, few, many or a class for expanded clones.

>TRBD1|15|TRBV5-1|NA|TRBJ1-4
CASSLAGQVNEKLFF
TGCGCCAGCAGCTTGGCGGGACAGGTTAATGAAAAACTGTTTTTT
>NA|14|TRBV24-1|NA|TRBJ2-1
CATSDRHSDNEQFF
TGTGCCACCAGTGATCGTCACTCCGACAATGAGCAGTTCTTC
>NA|16|TRBV19|NA|TRBJ2-3
CASSIDRSGRGDTQYF
TGTGCCAGTAGTATAGATCGGTCTGGGAGAGGGGATACGCAGTATTTT
>NA|12|TRBV2|once|TRBJ1-3
CASSESGNTIYF
TGTGCCAGCAGCGAGTCTGGAAACACCATATATTTT
>TRBD2|15|TRBV11-2|NA|TRBJ2-3
CASSPGLARTDTQYF
TGTGCCAGCAGCCCGGGACTAGCGCGCACAGATACGCAGTATTTT
>TRBD2|15|TRBV28|NA|TRBJ2-7
CASSYTSGSGGEQYF
TGTGCCAGCAGTTACACTAGCGGGAGTGGTGGCGAGCAGTACTTC
>TRBD2|18|TRBV3-1/TRBV3-2|NA|TRBJ2-2
CASSQPLAGGPRTGELFF
TGTGCCAGCAGCCAACCCCTAGCGGGAGGGCCACGTACCGGGGAGCTGTTTTTT
>TRBD1|13|TRBV11-2|once|TRBJ2-7
CASSGQGVHEQYF
TGTGCCAGCAGCGGACAGGGGGTCCACGAGCAGTACTTC
>NA|17|TRBV4-1|NA|TRBJ2-6
CASSQVGASGGANVLTF
TGCGCCAGCAGCCAAGTGGGGGCAAGCGGAGGGGCCAACGTCCTGACTTTC
>TRBD1|15|TRBV30|NA|TRBJ2-2
CAWSAGTGVSGELFF
TGTGCCTGGAGCGCCGGGACAGGGGTCAGCGGGGAGCTGTTTTTT
>NA|15|TRBV19|few|TRBJ1-5
CASSTQGLDNQPQHF
TGTGCCAGTAGCACCCAGGGGTTGGACAATCAGCCCCAGCATTTT